These 16 T cell receptor beta chains share one sample of origin, sequenced in a study. TCRdb called the 5' RACE reads again in MiXCR, with one record for every CDR3 protein. The table has roughly 45,000 distinct CDR3 sequences, 30% seen once. Sequencing was performed on tumor-infiltrating memory CD4+ T cells sorted from the breast tumor. Indicated subset: memory CD4+ T cells, CD4+CD45RO+CD25-. These receptors came from a female donor with breast cancer.

The sample holds a few counts of this clonotype. V usage is TRBV6-5 and J usage is TRBJ1-1; D is possibly TRBD1 (6 bases). Trimming pared 6 bases from V and 1 base from J, leaving 15 bases between. The germline gives CDR1 MNHEY, CDR2 SVGAGI. This CDR3 is built from 15 residues. The CDR3 sequence: CASRYRDIENTEAFF. The CDR3, as DNA: TGTGCCAGCAGATATAGGGACATCGAGAACACTGAAGCTTTCTTT.

The genes are TRBV12-3 or TRBV12-4 and TRBJ1-5; D ambiguous. The V end lost 6 bases, the J end lost 3 bases, and 6 bases lay between the germline ends. The CDR3 covers 12 residues. CDR3 DNA: TGTGCCAGCAGCCCAAACAATCAGCCCCAGCATTTT. Its translation is CASSPNNQPQHF.

This clonotype has ten or more counts. The J gene is TRBJ1-1, the V gene TRBV28; no clear D. Trimming pared 5 bases from V and 7 bases from J, leaving 14 bases between. The CDR3 is 13 amino acids. The germline gives CDR1 MDHEN, CDR2 SYDVKM. CDR3 residues: CASSQGSAGEAFF. In nucleotides, the CDR3 is TGTGCCAGCAGTCAAGGGAGTGCTGGTGAAGCTTTCTTT.

This clonotype appeared a single time. This may arise from a read error, as a much more abundant clone is one base away. This chain uses TRBV12-3 or TRBV12-4 with TRBJ2-3; 7 bases line up with TRBD2. Unmatched junction bases numbered 9, after V lost 5 bases and J lost 4 bases. CDR3 length: 15 amino acids. The CDR3 protein is CASSEGLGQADTQYF. As DNA, the CDR3 is TGTGCCAGCAGTGAAGGACTAGGTCAGGCAGATACGCAGTATTTT.

This rearrangement joins TRBV2 to TRBJ1-5; D possibly corresponds to TRBD1 (5 bases). This CDR3 spans 17 amino acids. Germline assignment: CDR1 SNHLY and CDR2 FYNNEI. The ends were cut back, 0 bases at V and 7 bases at J, with 19 bases in the middle. The CDR3 loop reads CASSEALRDGAIQPQHF. CDR3 bases: TGTGCCAGCAGTGAAGCGCTTCGGGACGGTGCAATACAGCCCCAGCATTTT.

This clonotype was seen repeatedly, ten times or more. The rearrangement uses TRBV27 and TRBJ2-4; 8 positions match TRBD2. CDR1 MNHEY and CDR2 SMNVEV come from the germline V gene (reference sequence). The CDR3 extends over 13 amino acids. The ends lost 10 bases at V and 4 bases at J; junction bases unmatched: 6. CDR3 in DNA: TGTGCCACCGGCGGGGGGTTGAAAAACATTCAGTACTTC. Its translation is CATGGGLKNIQYF.

The sample holds a few counts of this clonotype. This chain links TRBV6-1 with TRBJ2-7, with D tentatively TRBD1 (6 bases). CDR3 size: 13 residues. Germline V gives CDR1 MNHNS, CDR2 SASEGT. The V end was cut by 10 bases, the J end by 1 base, with 14 bases between. The CDR3, as DNA: TGTGCCACCAACCCGGGACATTCCTACGAGCAGTACTTC. This encodes CATNPGHSYEQYF.

This clonotype came up many times. The chain is built from TRBV20-1 and TRBJ1-6; D might be TRBD1 (6 bases). The CDR3 is 14 residues long. Trimming took 0 bases from V and 8 from J, leaving 11 bases between them. Per the germline V gene, CDR1 is DFQATT and CDR2 is SNEGSKA (reference sequence). The CDR3 sequence: CSARDARGDSPLHF. Written as DNA, the CDR3 is TGCAGTGCTAGAGATGCCAGGGGCGATTCACCCCTCCACTTT.

This rearrangement joins TRBV10-3 to TRBJ2-7; D possibly corresponds to TRBD1 (6 bases). This CDR3 comprises 12 residues. V was cut by 4 bases and J by 3 bases, with 7 bases left in between. The germline V gene has CDR1 ENHRY and CDR2 SYGVKD. The CDR3 sequence is CAISGTDYEQYF. The CDR3, as DNA: TGTGCCATCAGTGGGACAGACTACGAGCAGTACTTC.

This clonotype was counted ten times or more. The chain is built from TRBV20-1 and TRBJ2-3, with 9 nucleotides matching TRBD1. Unmatched junction bases numbered 6, after V lost 7 bases and J lost 1 base. Germline loops: CDR1 DFQATT, CDR2 SNEGSKA (reference sequence). The CDR3 contains 14 residues. In DNA, the CDR3 is TGCAGTGTCTCGGACAGGGGTGGCACAGATACGCAGTATTTT. Translating it yields CSVSDRGGTDTQYF.

This clonotype has a handful of counts. The genes are TRBV7-8 and TRBJ1-5; no clear D gene. CDR1 is SGHVS, CDR2 FQNEAQ, per germline. Trimming stripped 0 bases from V and 1 base from J, with 16 bases between. This CDR3 comprises 18 residues. CDR3: CASSLARDLGGSNQPQHF. The CDR3 DNA reads TGTGCCAGCAGCTTAGCGCGGGATCTGGGAGGGAGCAATCAGCCCCAGCATTTT. The variable domain in full, with the rest retrieved from reference TRBV7-8 and TRBJ1-5, is GAGVSQSPRYKVAKRGQDVALRCDPISGHVSLFWYQQALGQGPEFLTYFQNEAQLDKSGLPSDRFFAERPEGSVSTLKIQRTQQEDSAVYLCASSLARDLGGSNQPQHFGDGTRLSIL.

This chain joins TRBV3-1 and TRBJ1-4, with 7 bases identical to TRBD1. V shed 5 bases, J shed 10 bases, and the junction held 10 bases outside the gene matches. This CDR3 is built from 14 residues. Per germline, CDR1 LGHDT and CDR2 YNNKEL (reference sequence). This CDR3 reads CASSMTGLYGKLFF. Here the CDR3 DNA reads TGTGCCAGCAGCATGACAGGGCTTTATGGAAAACTGTTTTTT. Filled out from reference TRBV3-1 and TRBJ1-4, the complete variable domain reads DTAVSQTPKYLVTQMGNDKSIKCEQNLGHDTMYWYKQDSKKFLKIMFSYNNKELIINETVPNRFSPKSPDKAHLNLHINSLELGDSAVYFCASSMTGLYGKLFFGSGTQLSVL.

The V and J genes are TRBV27 and TRBJ2-1; D is uncertain. The CDR3 contains 15 residues. Germline V CDR1 and CDR2: MNHEY, SMNVEV (reference sequence). V lost 8 bases and J 3 bases, leaving 17 bases between the germline ends. The CDR3 reads CASLPLVHNYNEQFF. The CDR3 DNA sequence: TGTGCCAGCCTACCCCTCGTACATAACTACAATGAGCAGTTCTTC.

V and J are TRBV15 and TRBJ2-3, with D possibly TRBD2 on 6 matching bases. Trimming removed 5 bases at V and 1 base at J, with 16 bases between. There are 16 residues in the CDR3. Per germline, CDR1 LNHNV and CDR2 YYDKDF (reference sequence). CDR3 DNA: TGTGCCACCAGCCGACAGTTGGCGGGGCGCACAGATACGCAGTATTTT. Translation gives CATSRQLAGRTDTQYF. The variable domain in full, completed from reference TRBV15 and TRBJ2-3, reads DAMVIQNPRYQVTQFGKPVTLSCSQTLNHNVMYWYQQKSSQAPKLLFHYYDKDFNNEADTPDNFQSRRPNTSFCFLDIRSPGLGDTAMYLCATSRQLAGRTDTQYFGPGTRLTVL.

V usage is TRBV27 and J usage is TRBJ1-6, with no clear D. Trimming removed 5 bases at V and 7 bases at J, with 12 bases between. The CDR3 totals 14 residues. Germline-derived CDR1 and CDR2 are MNHEY and SMNVEV (reference sequence). CDR3 sequence: CASSPAGSNSPLHF. The CDR3 DNA follows: TGTGCCAGCAGTCCAGCGGGTAGCAATTCACCCCTCCACTTT.

Ten or more counts support this clonotype. The rearrangement joins TRBV20-1 to TRBJ2-3, with 10 bases lining up with TRBD1. Germline CDR1 DFQATT, CDR2 SNEGSKA (reference sequence). With 6 bases clipped from V and 6 bases from J, the junction kept 3 bases outside the gene matches. CDR3 length: 12 residues. CDR3 sequence reads: CSAGTGADTQYF. Here the CDR3 DNA reads TGCAGTGCCGGGACAGGGGCGGATACGCAGTATTTT.